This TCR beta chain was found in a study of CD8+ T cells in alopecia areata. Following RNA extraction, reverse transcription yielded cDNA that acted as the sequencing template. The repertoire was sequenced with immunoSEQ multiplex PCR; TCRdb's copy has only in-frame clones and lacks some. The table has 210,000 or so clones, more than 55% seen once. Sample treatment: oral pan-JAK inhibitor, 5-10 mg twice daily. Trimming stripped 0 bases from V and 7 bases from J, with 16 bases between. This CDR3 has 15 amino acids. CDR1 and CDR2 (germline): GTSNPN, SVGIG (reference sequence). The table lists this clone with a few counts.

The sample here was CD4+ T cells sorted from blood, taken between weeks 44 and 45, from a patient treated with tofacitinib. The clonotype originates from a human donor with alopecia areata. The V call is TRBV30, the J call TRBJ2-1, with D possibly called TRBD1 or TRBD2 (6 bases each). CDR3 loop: CAWSVLGGMWNEQFF. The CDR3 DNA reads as TGTGCCTGGAGTGTCCTGGGGGGCATGTGGAATGAGCAGTTCTTC.